Below, one T cell receptor beta chain is given with its context. This sample was taken from a study of blood T cell repertoires in COVID-19. Overall study: Acute and convalescent COVID-19 samples came from the United States, Italy and Spain. T cells, B-cell-depleted T cells, or PBMCs supplied cDNA or gDNA.

The CDR3 length is 16 residues. V trimming: 3 bases; J trimming: 5 bases; junction bases outside the gene matches: 10. Per the study methods: Reference gene primer amplification gave estimated nucleated cell counts. Libraries were prepared by immunoSEQ multiplex PCR; TCRdb keeps only in-frame clonotypes and omits some of them. V and J calls and clone size come straight from that table; D and trimming were deduced from the DNA. This repertoire shows some 300,000 clones, about nine tenths found once; its top ten account for 1.5% to 2%. The chain couples TRBV23-1 to TRBJ1-2, with 9 bases matching TRBD1. TRBV23-1 has ORF status, its function being uncertain. The sequence came from a woman in her twenties or thirties with COVID-19, enrolled during active disease. The sequenced sample consisted of peripheral blood. CDR3 nucleotide sequence: TGCGCCAGCAGTCATCCCCTGGACAGGGGAAGGTATGGCTACACCTTC. It translates to CASSHPLDRGRYGYTF.